Listed here are 4 T cell receptor beta chains from one sample, sequenced in a study of T-cell reconstitution after alpha-beta-depleted transplantation in children. Unique molecular identifiers were incorporated during preparation of the TCRbeta library. Each CDR3 protein is one row after TCRdb ran MiXCR on the PCR reads. Altogether hundreds of thousands of distinct CDR3 sequences are present, less than 20% being singletons, with the ten largest covering around 4.5%. This material consisted of PBMCs, mostly from graft donor cells, taken 360 days after TCRalphabeta/CD19-depleted stem cell transplant. All receptors come from a male patient younger than 18 who had a stem cell transplant for acute lymphoblastic leukemia, so the T cells may come from the graft donor.

A few counts support this clonotype. DNA of the CDR3: TGCGCCAGCAGCTTGAGGCCGGTGCGTGAAATCACAGATACGCAGTATTTT. It encodes CASSLRPVREITDTQYF. This chain uses TRBV5-1 with TRBJ2-3; D is ambiguous. The CDR3 totals 17 residues. V shed 1 base and J shed 2 bases, with 17 bases lying between them. CDR1 SGHRS and CDR2 YFSETQ come from the germline V gene.

This clonotype has only a few counts. This chain joins TRBV3-1 and TRBJ2-7, with TRBD2 identical over 10 bases. This CDR3 spans 14 amino acids. The ends lost 4 bases at V and 6 bases at J; junction bases unmatched: 6. The germline V gene has CDR1 LGHDT and CDR2 YNNKEL (reference sequence). The CDR3 reads CASSLLAGASEQYF. The CDR3 DNA is TGTGCCAGCAGCCTCCTAGCGGGAGCTTCCGAGCAGTACTTC.

This clonotype occurred a few times. The chain has TRBV4-1 and TRBJ2-3, with unresolved D. The CDR3 length is 14 residues. The V gene's germline CDR1 is MGHRA and CDR2 YSYEKL. V lost 0 bases and J lost 3, with 7 bases in between. In DNA form, the CDR3 reads TGCGCCAGCAGCCAAGATCGTCGTACAGATACGCAGTATTTT. Translated: CASSQDRRTDTQYF.

This clonotype appeared a few times. J is TRBJ1-2 and V is TRBV20-1, with 9 bases lining up with TRBD1. CDR1 and CDR2 (germline): DFQATT, SNEGSKA (reference sequence). This CDR3 is 13 amino acids long. With V trimmed by 3 bases and J by 7 bases, 6 bases remained unmatched. The CDR3, as DNA: TGCAGTGCTAGGATTGGGACAGGGTTTGGCTACACCTTC. Protein product: CSARIGTGFGYTF.